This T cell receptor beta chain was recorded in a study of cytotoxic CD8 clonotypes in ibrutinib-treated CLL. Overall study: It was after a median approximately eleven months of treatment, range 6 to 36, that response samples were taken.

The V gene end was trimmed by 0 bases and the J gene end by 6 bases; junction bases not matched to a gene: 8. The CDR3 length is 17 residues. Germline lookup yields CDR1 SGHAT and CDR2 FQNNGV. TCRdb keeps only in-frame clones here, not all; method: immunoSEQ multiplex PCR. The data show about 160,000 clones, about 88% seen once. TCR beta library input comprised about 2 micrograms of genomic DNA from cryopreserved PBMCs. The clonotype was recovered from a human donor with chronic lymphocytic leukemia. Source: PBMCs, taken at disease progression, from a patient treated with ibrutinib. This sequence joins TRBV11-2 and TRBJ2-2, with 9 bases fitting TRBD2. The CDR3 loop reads CASSLEYGGRAPGELFF. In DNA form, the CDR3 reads TGTGCCAGCAGCTTAGAGTATGGCGGGAGGGCCCCCGGGGAGCTGTTTTTT.